Below, 14 T cell receptor beta chains from the same sample are listed, as sequenced in a study of T-cell reconstitution after alpha-beta-depleted transplantation in children. Researchers prepared the TCRbeta library using unique molecular identifiers, the study reports. TCRdb re-called the PCR reads with MiXCR, one entry per CDR3 protein. The sample yields about 98,000 distinct CDR3 sequences, approximately 6% seen once. This material consisted of PBMCs, mostly from graft donor cells, taken 60 days after TCRalphabeta/CD19-depleted stem cell transplant. The origin of the receptors is a female patient aged 2-15 years who had a stem cell transplant for Fanconi anemia, so the T cells may come from the graft donor.

This clonotype was seen a handful of times. This may come from a read error, since a much larger clone is one base off. The V and J genes are TRBV2 and TRBJ2-3, with 11 bases matching TRBD2. The length of the CDR3 is 18 residues. Germline-derived CDR1 and CDR2 are SNHLY and FYNNEI. The CDR3 sequence: CTSSLTGLADSSTDTQYF. The CDR3 bases are TGTACCAGCAGTTTAACGGGACTAGCGGACTCTAGCACAGATACGCAGTATTTT.

This clonotype has ten or more counts. The gene calls are TRBV5-1 and TRBJ2-2, with TRBD1 as a possible D gene (5 bases). V lost 0 bases and J lost 7, with 7 bases in between. Per the germline V gene, CDR1 is SGHRS and CDR2 is YFSETQ. The CDR3 is made up of 13 amino acids. The CDR3 loop reads CASSLEGNGELFF. The CDR3 DNA sequence: TGCGCCAGCAGCTTGGAGGGGAACGGGGAGCTGTTTTTT. The full variable domain, its missing parts supplied by reference TRBV5-1 and TRBJ2-2, is KAGVTQTPRYLIKTRGQQVTLSCSPISGHRSVSWYQQTPGQGLQFLFEYFSETQRNKGNFPGRFSGRQFSNSRSEMNVSTLELGDSALYLCASSLEGNGELFFGEGSRLTVL.

At least ten counts were recorded for this clonotype. The chain couples TRBV3-1 to TRBJ2-1; 12 bases fit TRBD2. V shed 5 bases and J 7 bases; nucleotides not matched to a gene: 9. Per the germline V gene, CDR1 is LGHDT and CDR2 is YNNKEL (reference sequence). The CDR3 runs to 16 residues. The CDR3: CASSSSGLAGSNEQFF. The CDR3 nucleotides read TGTGCCAGCAGCTCATCCGGACTAGCGGGATCAAATGAGCAGTTCTTC.

There are a few counts of this clonotype. The rearrangement uses TRBV11-1 and TRBJ2-1; TRBD2 matches at 10 bases. CDR1 and CDR2 from the germline V gene are SGHAT and FQDESV (reference sequence). With V trimmed by 5 bases and J by 1 base, 14 bases remained unmatched. The CDR3 consists of 19 residues. The CDR3 bases are TGTGCCAGCAGCCCCCGTCTAGCGGGAGAAGGATGGTCCTACAATGAGCAGTTCTTC. Protein sequence: CASSPRLAGEGWSYNEQFF.

This clonotype was recorded many times. The gene calls are TRBV19 and TRBJ2-1; 8 bases align to TRBD2. The CDR3 is 16 amino acids. V was clipped by 8 bases and J by 4 bases; unmatched bases: 13. Germline V gene lookup returns CDR1 LNHDA and CDR2 SQIVND (reference sequence). The CDR3 region is CASDTGTRDRYNEQFF. CDR3 DNA: TGTGCCAGTGACACCGGGACTAGAGACCGGTACAATGAGCAGTTCTTC.

In its sample, this clonotype was seen many times. This chain uses TRBV21-1 with TRBJ2-7; the D call of TRBD1 is as the table states it, not checked on the DNA. TRBV21-1 is a pseudogene. CDR3 length: 20 amino acids. CDR3 protein: CASSQSKFRNGDRSPCEQYF. CDR3 in DNA: TGTGCCAGCAGCCAAAGCAAATTTAGAAATGGGGACAGGTCCCCCTGCGAGCAGTACTTC.

This clonotype showed up many times. This rearrangement joins TRBV5-1 to TRBJ2-5; a weak D match, TRBD1 (6 bases). The CDR3 is made up of 13 amino acids. CDR1 is SGHRS and CDR2 is YFSETQ in the germline V gene. The V and J ends lost 5 bases and 2 bases respectively, with 10 bases between them. For the CDR3, the DNA is TGCGCCAGCAGTATGCAGGGGCAAGAGACCCAGTACTTC. Residues: CASSMQGQETQYF.

The chain uses TRBV2 and TRBJ2-7; D uncertain. The CDR3 totals 12 residues. Trimming left V 8 bases short and J 3 bases short, with 11 bases between. Germline V gene sequence: CDR1 SNHLY, CDR2 FYNNEI. CDR3 in DNA: TGTGCCAGCGGGCCTGTTAACTACGAGCAGTACTTC. It yields the protein CASGPVNYEQYF.

This clonotype was detected ten times or more. The V call is TRBV12-3 or TRBV12-4, the J call TRBJ2-2; D call uncertain. V was trimmed by 5 bases and J by 8 bases, leaving 18 bases between them. This CDR3 spans 15 amino acids. The CDR3 DNA follows: TGTGCCAGCAGTGGCCTCCGGTACTGGTCGGGGGAGCTGTTTTTT. It yields the protein CASSGLRYWSGELFF.

This chain uses TRBV12-3 or TRBV12-4 with TRBJ2-7; 8 bases are shared with TRBD2. The V and J ends lost 6 bases and 5 bases, in that order; junction bases with no gene match: 12. The CDR3 has 15 amino acids. Here the CDR3 DNA reads TGTGCCAGCAGCCGTGGACTAGCTATGTTCGACGAGCAGTACTTC. It codes for CASSRGLAMFDEQYF.

The rearrangement links TRBV6-2 or TRBV6-3 to TRBJ2-7; 8 bases fit TRBD2. The ends lost 2 bases at V and 2 bases at J; junction bases unmatched: 2. CDR3 size: 14 residues. The germline V gene has CDR1 MNHEY and CDR2 SVGEGT. In DNA form, the CDR3 reads TGTGCCAGCAGTTACCTCGGGGGGGCCTACGAGCAGTACTTC. As protein: CASSYLGGAYEQYF.

The chain combines TRBV5-1 with TRBJ2-3, with D possibly called TRBD1 or TRBD2 (5 bases each). Deletions cut 4 bases from V and 3 bases from J, with 12 bases between. This CDR3 is built from 14 residues. CDR1 SGHRS and CDR2 YFSETQ come from the germline V gene. As DNA, the CDR3 is TGCGCCAGCAGCCCCTGGGGGACGACAGATACGCAGTATTTT. As protein: CASSPWGTTDTQYF.

This clonotype was counted only a few times. The chain is built from TRBV2 and TRBJ2-1; possible D gene TRBD2, 6 bases. The CDR3 is made up of 15 amino acids. V was cut by 8 bases and J by 5 bases, with 19 bases left in between. CDR1 and CDR2 from the germline V gene are SNHLY and FYNNEI. Written as DNA, the CDR3 is TGTGCCAGCGCTTTGGACTATTCTAGAGACAATGAGCAGTTCTTC. Amino acid sequence: CASALDYSRDNEQFF.

This chain links TRBV24-1 with TRBJ1-5, with 9 bases fitting TRBD1. CDR1 is KGHDR and CDR2 is SFDVKD in the germline V gene. CDR3 size: 15 residues. J gave up 5 bases and V 9 bases, and 10 bases lay outside the gene matches. The CDR3 DNA is TGTGCCACCCGTAGTTCAGACAGGGGGGATCAGCCCCAGCATTTT. Translated: CATRSSDRGDQPQHF.